This T cell receptor (beta chain) was obtained from a study of T cell clonotyping in hematopoietic cell transplantation. TCRdb keeps only in-frame clones here, not all; method: immunoSEQ multiplex PCR. The sample holds more than 25,000 clones; around nine tenths are singletons and the top ten take around 11%. Per the germline V gene, CDR1 is MGHRA and CDR2 is YSYEKL. The CDR3 covers 14 residues. The V gene lost 7 bases and the J gene lost 8 bases, with 20 bases spanning the gap. The source is a female patient in her forties or fifties who had an allogeneic stem cell transplant from a related donor, so the T cells may come from the graft donor. Some clones in this sample may be carry-over from other donors' samples. This specimen consisted of PBMCs, obtained 100 days after allogeneic stem cell transplant. This rearrangement joins TRBV4-1 to TRBJ1-2, with a weak D call TRBD1 (5 bases). For the CDR3, the DNA is TGCGCCAGCAAATGGGACCGCTTAGGAGGCGGCTACACCTTC. It codes for CASKWDRLGGGYTF.